What follows is one T cell receptor beta chain and its context. This sample's time point: pre-treatment sample, taken before nivolumab and TIL therapy. The libraries were made with immunoSEQ v3. TCRdb keeps only in-frame clones here, not all; method: immunoSEQ multiplex PCR. The sample gives tens of thousands of clones, 70% to 75% of which show up once; 1.5% to 2% is in the top ten. This entry belongs to a study of TIL therapy for anti-PD-1-resistant metastatic lung cancer. CDR3 length: 12 residues. The V gene lost 7 bases and the J gene lost 3 bases, with 7 bases spanning the gap. Germline CDR1 and CDR2: SNHLY and FYNNEI.

This chain links TRBV2 with TRBJ1-5, with D unresolved. The material sequenced was blood, taken at baseline. This TCR was recovered from a person aged 30 to 80 with non-small cell lung cancer. The CDR3 reads CASTTNNQPQHF. The DNA for the CDR3 is TGTGCCAGCACTACGAACAATCAGCCCCAGCATTTT.